This entry lists 18 T cell receptor beta chains sequenced from one sample in a study of T cell changes during pregnancy in multiple sclerosis. TCRdb's table, derived via immunoSEQ multiplex PCR, lists solely in-frame clones and lacks some. The sample records more than 40,000 clones, more than 85% being singletons. This specimen consisted of CD8+ T cells from peripheral blood mononuclear cells, obtained after pregnancy. These receptor sequences come from a female donor with multiple sclerosis, enrolled in a pregnancy study.

V and J are TRBV7-6 and TRBJ2-3; D not certain. Germline V lookup: CDR1 SGHVS, CDR2 FNYEAQ. V was cut by 4 bases and J by 1 base, with 9 bases left in between. The CDR3 has 14 residues. In DNA, the CDR3 is TGTGCCAGCAGCTCCCCTTGGCGCACAGATACGCAGTATTTT. This codes for CASSSPWRTDTQYF.

V and J are TRBV7-3 and TRBJ1-6; TRBD1 aligns across 10 bases. Trimming cost V 5 bases and J 8 bases; bases outside gene matches: 3. The length of the CDR3 is 14 residues. The germline V gene encodes CDR1 SGHTA and CDR2 FQGTGA. CDR3 bases: TGTGCCAGCAGCATCGGACAGGGGGATTCACCCCTCCACTTT. The encoded protein is CASSIGQGDSPLHF.

The chain employs TRBV5-8 and TRBJ2-2; D call uncertain. The CDR3 sequence is 14 residues long. The V gene lost 0 bases and the J gene lost 1 base, with 4 bases spanning the gap. The germline gives CDR1 SGHTS, CDR2 YDEGEE. This CDR3 reads CASSLGQNTGELFF. The CDR3 region has the DNA TGTGCCAGCAGCTTGGGACAGAACACCGGGGAGCTGTTTTTT.

The chain has TRBV4-1 and TRBJ2-7, with 13 positions matching TRBD2. V trimming: 0 bases; J trimming: 10 bases; junction bases outside the gene matches: 3. The CDR3 spans 14 residues. Germline assignment: CDR1 MGHRA and CDR2 YSYEKL. In DNA, the CDR3 is TGCGCCAGCAGCCAAGAAGGACTAGCGGGAGATCAGTACTTC. Its translation is CASSQEGLAGDQYF.

This sequence joins TRBV7-7 and TRBJ2-3; the D gene is possibly TRBD2 (5 bases). This CDR3 has 14 amino acids. Trimming removed 6 bases from V and 6 bases from J, with 16 bases in between. Per the germline V gene, CDR1 is SSHAT and CDR2 is FNYEAQ (reference sequence). CDR3 bases: TGTGCCAGCAGTCGACGGGAACGAGTGGATACGCAGTATTTT. Translation gives CASSRRERVDTQYF.

This clone was seen only a few times. The chain recombines TRBV2 with TRBJ1-2; possibly TRBD1 for D (5 bases). Germline V lookup: CDR1 SNHLY, CDR2 FYNNEI. The CDR3 length is 12 residues. Deletions cut 5 bases from V and 8 bases from J, with 12 bases between. CDR3 sequence (DNA): TGTGCCAGCAGTCCGGGGGAGCGCGGCTACACCTTC. Its translation: CASSPGERGYTF.

This chain uses TRBV29-1 with TRBJ2-7; D is perhaps TRBD2 (5 bases). Germline CDR1 SQVTM, CDR2 ANQGSEA. The ends were cut back, 5 bases at V and 6 bases at J, with 8 bases in the middle. This CDR3 has 10 residues. CDR3 in DNA: TGCAGCGTTAGCAGCGGCGAGCAGTACTTC. Protein product: CSVSSGEQYF.

The rearrangement uses TRBV15 and TRBJ2-3; D is unresolved. This CDR3 is built from 12 residues. Germline V gene lookup returns CDR1 LNHNV and CDR2 YYDKDF (reference sequence). With 2 bases removed from V and 3 bases from J, the gap between germline ends came to 3 bases. The CDR3 DNA reads as TGTGCCACCAGCAGATCTACAGATACGCAGTATTTT. Amino acid sequence: CATSRSTDTQYF.

J is TRBJ2-7 and V is TRBV5-1, with 8 bases aligning to TRBD2. The CDR3 runs to 13 residues. Germline V gives CDR1 SGHRS, CDR2 YFSETQ. V trimming: 4 bases; J trimming: 2 bases; junction bases outside the gene matches: 2. In nucleotides, the CDR3 is TGCGCCAGCAGCATCGGGAGGGCCTACGAGCAGTACTTC. It encodes CASSIGRAYEQYF.

The rearrangement uses TRBV30 and TRBJ1-5, with D unresolved. The CDR3 length is 14 residues. Trimming left V 4 bases short and J 4 bases short, with 14 bases between. Germline values: CDR1 GTSNPN, CDR2 SVGIG (reference sequence). Here the CDR3 DNA reads TGTGCCTGGACCCTCGAGACGGGGAATCAGCCCCAGCATTTT. It yields the protein CAWTLETGNQPQHF.

J is TRBJ2-7 and V is TRBV27; 8 nucleotides match TRBD1. The V gene's germline CDR1 is MNHEY and CDR2 SMNVEV (reference sequence). There are 13 residues in the CDR3. V was pared by 3 bases and J by 6 bases, with 4 bases of the junction left unmatched. CDR3 residues: CASSFDRGSEQYF. CDR3 sequence (DNA): TGTGCCAGCAGTTTCGACAGGGGTTCCGAGCAGTACTTC.

The chain carries TRBV4-3 and TRBJ1-5; D is unresolved. The V end was cut by 0 bases, the J end by 2 bases, with 11 bases between. This CDR3 is 16 amino acids long. The germline CDR1 and CDR2 sequences are LGHNA and YSLEER. In DNA, the CDR3 is TGCGCCAGCAGCCAAGAGGCGGGGATGGGCAATCAGCCCCAGCATTTT. Protein product: CASSQEAGMGNQPQHF.

The rearrangement uses TRBV5-4 and TRBJ2-1; TRBD1 agrees at 7 bases. The V gene end was trimmed by 4 bases and the J gene end by 8 bases; junction bases not matched to a gene: 15. The CDR3 totals 16 residues. From germline, CDR1 is SGHNT and CDR2 YYREEE (reference sequence). CDR3 coding DNA: TGTGCCAGCAGCCCGCGACGACAGGGAAAATATGATGAGCAGTTCTTC. Translated, it gives CASSPRRQGKYDEQFF.

The gene calls are TRBV13 and TRBJ2-2; D uncertain. Germline V gene data show CDR1 as PRHDT and CDR2 as FYEKMQ (reference sequence). There are 12 residues in the CDR3. The V end lost 3 bases, the J end lost 5 bases, and 4 bases lay between the germline ends. The CDR3 sequence is CASSFRTGELFF. DNA for the CDR3: TGTGCCAGCAGCTTTCGGACCGGGGAGCTGTTTTTT.

The rearrangement links TRBV6-1 to TRBJ2-2; TRBD1 matches at 8 bases. The CDR3 has 14 amino acids. Per the germline V gene, CDR1 is MNHNS and CDR2 is SASEGT. V shed 7 bases and J 3 bases; nucleotides not matched to a gene: 4. CDR3 nucleotide sequence: TGTGCCAGCAAGACAGGGGTACACACCGGGGAGCTGTTTTTT. Translation: CASKTGVHTGELFF.

Comments on this clone: This sample includes further DNA sequences coding for the same CDR3. The chain carries TRBV5-5 and TRBJ1-2; a possible D gene is TRBD1 (5 bases). The CDR3 is made up of 17 amino acids. Germline assignment: CDR1 SGHKS and CDR2 YYEKEE (reference sequence). Trimming took off 3 bases at V and 4 bases at J, with 22 bases between the two ends. This chain's CDR3 is CASSSTLSGGISYGYTF. CDR3 DNA sequence: TGTGCCAGCAGCTCGACCCTGAGCGGGGGGATTAGCTATGGCTACACCTTC.

The chain uses TRBV13 and TRBJ1-2; D possibly corresponds to TRBD1 (5 bases). CDR3 length: 15 amino acids. V lost 5 bases to trimming and J lost 4 bases, with 17 bases between them. The germline CDR1 and CDR2 sequences are PRHDT and FYEKMQ (reference sequence). CDR3 residues: CASSHILQGSYGYTF. CDR3 DNA sequence: TGTGCCAGCAGCCATATATTGCAGGGAAGCTATGGCTACACCTTC.

This sequence joins TRBV9 and TRBJ2-3, with TRBD2 matching 8 bases. This CDR3 is 15 amino acids long. The J segment lost 4 bases and the V segment lost 1 base, leaving 5 bases of the junction unmatched. CDR1 and CDR2 from the germline V gene are SGDLS and YYNGEE. CDR3 nucleotide sequence: TGTGCCAGCAGCGTAAATGGCGGGGGGTCAGATACGCAGTATTTT. It translates to CASSVNGGGSDTQYF.